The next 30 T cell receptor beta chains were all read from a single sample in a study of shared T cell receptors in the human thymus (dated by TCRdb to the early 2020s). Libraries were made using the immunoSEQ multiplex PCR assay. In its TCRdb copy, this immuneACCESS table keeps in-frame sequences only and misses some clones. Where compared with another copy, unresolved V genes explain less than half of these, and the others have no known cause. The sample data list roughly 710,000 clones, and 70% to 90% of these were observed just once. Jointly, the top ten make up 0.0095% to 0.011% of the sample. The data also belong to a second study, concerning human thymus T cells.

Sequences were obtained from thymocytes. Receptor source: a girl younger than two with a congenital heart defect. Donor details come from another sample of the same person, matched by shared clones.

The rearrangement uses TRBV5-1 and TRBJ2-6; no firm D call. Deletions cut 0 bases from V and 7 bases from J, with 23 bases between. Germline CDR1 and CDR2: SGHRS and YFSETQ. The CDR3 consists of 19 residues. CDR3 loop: CASSLAVLGVESNANVLTF. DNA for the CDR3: TGCGCCAGCAGCTTGGCAGTTCTCGGAGTAGAGAGTAATGCCAACGTCCTGACTTTC.

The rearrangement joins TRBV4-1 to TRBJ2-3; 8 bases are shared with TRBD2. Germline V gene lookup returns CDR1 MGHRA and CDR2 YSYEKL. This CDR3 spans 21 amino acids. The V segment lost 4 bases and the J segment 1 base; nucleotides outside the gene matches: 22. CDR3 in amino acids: CASSPTLGGGTFGIGTDTQYF. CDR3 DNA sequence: TGCGCCAGCAGCCCTACCCTAGGCGGGGGGACCTTTGGAATCGGCACAGATACGCAGTATTTT.

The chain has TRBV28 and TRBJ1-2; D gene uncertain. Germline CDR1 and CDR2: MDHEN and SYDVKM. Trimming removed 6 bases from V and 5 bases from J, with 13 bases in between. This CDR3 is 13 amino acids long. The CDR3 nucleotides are TGTGCCAGCAGCCAGCTCCGAGGTTATGGCTACACCTTC. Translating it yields CASSQLRGYGYTF.

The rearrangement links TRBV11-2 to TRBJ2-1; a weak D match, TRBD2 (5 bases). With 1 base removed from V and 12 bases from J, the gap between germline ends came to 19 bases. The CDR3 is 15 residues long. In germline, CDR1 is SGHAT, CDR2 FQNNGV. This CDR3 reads CASSLAGNSPDGQFF. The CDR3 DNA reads TGTGCCAGCAGCTTAGCGGGGAACTCCCCGGATGGGCAGTTCTTC.

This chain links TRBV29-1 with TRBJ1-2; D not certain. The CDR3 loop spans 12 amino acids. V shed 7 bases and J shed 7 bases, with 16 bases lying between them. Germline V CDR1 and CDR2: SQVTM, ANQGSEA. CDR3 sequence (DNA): TGCAGCGCTGGGAGTCGCGGTGGTGGCTACACCTTC. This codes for CSAGSRGGGYTF.

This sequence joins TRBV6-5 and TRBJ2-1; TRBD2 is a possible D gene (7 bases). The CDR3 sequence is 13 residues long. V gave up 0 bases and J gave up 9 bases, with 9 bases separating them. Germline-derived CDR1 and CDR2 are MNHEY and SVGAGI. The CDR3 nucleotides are TGTGCCAGCAGTTACTCGAGGGGGGGTGAGCAGTTCTTC. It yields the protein CASSYSRGGEQFF.

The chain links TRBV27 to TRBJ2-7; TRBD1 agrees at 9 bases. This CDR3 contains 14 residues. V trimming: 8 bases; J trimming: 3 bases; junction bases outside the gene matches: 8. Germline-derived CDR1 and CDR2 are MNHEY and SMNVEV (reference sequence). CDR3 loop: CASGWTGDFYEQYF. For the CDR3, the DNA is TGTGCCAGCGGATGGACAGGGGATTTCTACGAGCAGTACTTC.

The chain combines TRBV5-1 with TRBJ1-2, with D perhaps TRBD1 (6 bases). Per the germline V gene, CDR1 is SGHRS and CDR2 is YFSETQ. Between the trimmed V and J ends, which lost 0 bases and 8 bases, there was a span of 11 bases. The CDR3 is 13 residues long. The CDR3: CASSLDRVKGYTF. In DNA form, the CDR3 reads TGCGCCAGCAGCTTGGACAGGGTAAAGGGCTACACCTTC.

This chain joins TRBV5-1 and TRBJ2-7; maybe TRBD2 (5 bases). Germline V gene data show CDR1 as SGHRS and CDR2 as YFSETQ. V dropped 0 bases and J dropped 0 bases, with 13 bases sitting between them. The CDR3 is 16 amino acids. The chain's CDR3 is CASSLELGGSSYEQYF. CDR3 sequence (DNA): TGCGCCAGCAGCTTGGAGCTAGGTGGGAGCTCCTACGAGCAGTACTTC.

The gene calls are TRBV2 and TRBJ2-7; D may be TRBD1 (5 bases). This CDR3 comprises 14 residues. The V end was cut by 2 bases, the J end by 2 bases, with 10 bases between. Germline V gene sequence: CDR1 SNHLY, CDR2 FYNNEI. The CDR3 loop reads CASSERTQAYEQYF. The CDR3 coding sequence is TGTGCCAGCAGTGAACGGACACAAGCCTACGAGCAGTACTTC.

The CDR3 loop is CSVTPGGASNTEAFF. As DNA, the CDR3 is TGCAGCGTAACTCCAGGGGGCGCATCGAACACTGAAGCTTTCTTT. The gene calls are TRBV29-1 and TRBJ1-1, with 8 bases that match TRBD1. The V gene end was trimmed by 6 bases and the J gene end by 1 base; junction bases not matched to a gene: 10. The CDR3 is 15 amino acids. Germline assignment: CDR1 SQVTM and CDR2 ANQGSEA.

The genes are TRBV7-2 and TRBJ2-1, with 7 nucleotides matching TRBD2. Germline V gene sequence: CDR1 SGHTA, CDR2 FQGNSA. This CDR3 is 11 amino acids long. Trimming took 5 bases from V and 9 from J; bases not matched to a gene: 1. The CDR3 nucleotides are TGTGCCAGCAGCCCGGGAGGTGAGCAGTTCTTC. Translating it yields CASSPGGEQFF.

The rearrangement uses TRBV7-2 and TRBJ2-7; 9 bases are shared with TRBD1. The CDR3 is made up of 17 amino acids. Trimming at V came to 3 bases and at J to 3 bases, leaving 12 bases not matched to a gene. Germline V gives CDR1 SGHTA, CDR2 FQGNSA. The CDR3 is CASSFRPSGTGFYEQYF. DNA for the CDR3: TGTGCCAGCAGCTTTCGGCCCTCCGGGACAGGGTTCTACGAGCAGTACTTC.

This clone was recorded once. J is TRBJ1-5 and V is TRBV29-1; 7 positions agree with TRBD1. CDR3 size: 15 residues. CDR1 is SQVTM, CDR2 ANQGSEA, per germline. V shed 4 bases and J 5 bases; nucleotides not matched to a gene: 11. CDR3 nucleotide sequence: TGCAGCGTTGGGACAGGAGTTCCCGGGGATCAGCCCCAGCATTTT. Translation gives CSVGTGVPGDQPQHF. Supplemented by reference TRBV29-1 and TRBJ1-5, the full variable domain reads SAVISQKPSRDICQRGTSLTIQCQVDSQVTMMFWYRQQPGQSLTLIATANQGSEATYESGFVIDKFPISRPNLTFSTLTVSNMSPEDSSIYLCSVGTGVPGDQPQHFGDGTRLSIL.

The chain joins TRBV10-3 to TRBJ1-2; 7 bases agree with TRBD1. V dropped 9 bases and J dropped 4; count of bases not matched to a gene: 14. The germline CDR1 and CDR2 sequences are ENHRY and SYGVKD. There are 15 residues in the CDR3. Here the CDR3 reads CAISKGAGSSYGYTF. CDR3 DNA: TGTGCCATTTCCAAGGGGGCAGGGAGTTCCTATGGCTACACCTTC.

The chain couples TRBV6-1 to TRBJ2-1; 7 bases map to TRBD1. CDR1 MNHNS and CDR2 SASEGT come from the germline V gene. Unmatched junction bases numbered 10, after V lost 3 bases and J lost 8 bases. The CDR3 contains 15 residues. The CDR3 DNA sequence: TGTGCCAGCAGTGAGGGACAGATGCCAACGGATGAGCAGTTCTTC. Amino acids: CASSEGQMPTDEQFF.

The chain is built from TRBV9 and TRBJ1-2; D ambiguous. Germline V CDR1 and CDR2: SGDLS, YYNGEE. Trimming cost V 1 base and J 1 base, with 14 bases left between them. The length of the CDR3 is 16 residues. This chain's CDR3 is CASSVQHYFRNYGYTF. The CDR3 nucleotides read TGTGCCAGCAGCGTACAGCACTATTTCCGTAACTATGGCTACACCTTC.

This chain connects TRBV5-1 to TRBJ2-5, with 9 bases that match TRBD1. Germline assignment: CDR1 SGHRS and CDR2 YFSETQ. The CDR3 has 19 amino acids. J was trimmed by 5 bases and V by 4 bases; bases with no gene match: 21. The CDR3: CASSQNRDRVKRERETQYF. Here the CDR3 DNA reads TGCGCCAGCAGCCAAAACCGGGACAGGGTAAAAAGAGAGCGGGAGACCCAGTACTTC.

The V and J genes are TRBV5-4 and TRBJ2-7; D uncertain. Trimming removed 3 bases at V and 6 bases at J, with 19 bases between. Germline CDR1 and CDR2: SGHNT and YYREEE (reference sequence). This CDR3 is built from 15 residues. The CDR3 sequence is CASSCGDWKLGEQYF. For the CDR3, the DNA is TGTGCCAGCAGCTGTGGAGATTGGAAACTCGGCGAGCAGTACTTC.

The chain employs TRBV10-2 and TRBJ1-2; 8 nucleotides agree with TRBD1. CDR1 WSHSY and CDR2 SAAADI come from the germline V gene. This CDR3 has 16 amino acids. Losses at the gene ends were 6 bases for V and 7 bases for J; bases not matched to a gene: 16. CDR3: CASSVGLAGGAGGYTF. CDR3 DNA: TGCGCCAGCAGCGTGGGCCTGGCAGGGGGCGCGGGTGGCTACACCTTC.

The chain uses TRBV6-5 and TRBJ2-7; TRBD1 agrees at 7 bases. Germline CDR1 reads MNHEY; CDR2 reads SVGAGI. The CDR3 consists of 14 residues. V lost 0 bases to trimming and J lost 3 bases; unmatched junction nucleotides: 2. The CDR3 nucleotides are TGTGCCAGCAGTTACTCGGACAGGAACTACGAGCAGTACTTC. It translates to CASSYSDRNYEQYF.

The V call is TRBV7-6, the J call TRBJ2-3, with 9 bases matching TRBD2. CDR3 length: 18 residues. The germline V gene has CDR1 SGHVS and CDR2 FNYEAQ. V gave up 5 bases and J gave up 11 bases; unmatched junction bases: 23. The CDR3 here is CASSQTRPGAGGLFGQYF. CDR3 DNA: TGTGCCAGCAGCCAGACCCGTCCGGGGGCGGGGGGGCTTTTCGGGCAGTATTTT.

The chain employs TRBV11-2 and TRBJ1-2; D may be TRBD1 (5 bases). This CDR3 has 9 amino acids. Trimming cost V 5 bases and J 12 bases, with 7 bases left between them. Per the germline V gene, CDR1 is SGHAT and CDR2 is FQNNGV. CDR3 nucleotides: TGTGCCAGCAGCGTCAGGGACACCTTC. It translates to CASSVRDTF.

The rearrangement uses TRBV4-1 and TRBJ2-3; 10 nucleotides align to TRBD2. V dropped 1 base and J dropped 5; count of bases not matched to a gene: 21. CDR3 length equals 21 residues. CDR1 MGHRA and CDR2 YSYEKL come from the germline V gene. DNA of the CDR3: TGCGCCAGCAGCCAAGGGTCAGGAGCGGGGGGGCAGATAGGTAAGGTAGATACGCAGTATTTT. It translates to CASSQGSGAGGQIGKVDTQYF.

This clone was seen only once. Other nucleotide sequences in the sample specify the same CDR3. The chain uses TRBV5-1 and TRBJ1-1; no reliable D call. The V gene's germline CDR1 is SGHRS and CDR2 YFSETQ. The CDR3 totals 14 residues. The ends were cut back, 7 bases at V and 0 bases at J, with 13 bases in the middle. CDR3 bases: TGCGCCAGCTCCCTTGAGCGGGTGAACACTGAAGCTTTCTTT. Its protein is CASSLERVNTEAFF.

CDR3 sequence (DNA): TGCGCCAGCAGCCAACGGACGGACATGAACACTGAAGCTTTCTTT. Translation: CASSQRTDMNTEAFF. This chain uses TRBV4-1 with TRBJ1-1, with D possibly matching TRBD1 (5 bases). CDR3 size: 15 residues. Trimming took 2 bases from V and 0 from J, leaving 10 bases between them. Looked up from germline, CDR1 is MGHRA and CDR2 is YSYEKL.

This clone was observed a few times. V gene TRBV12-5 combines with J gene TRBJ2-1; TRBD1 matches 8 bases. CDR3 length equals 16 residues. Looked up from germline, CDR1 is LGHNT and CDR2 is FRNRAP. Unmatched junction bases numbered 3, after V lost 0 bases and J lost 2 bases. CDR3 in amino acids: CASGLVPGGAYNEQFF. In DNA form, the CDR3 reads TGTGCTAGTGGTTTGGTACCAGGGGGCGCCTACAATGAGCAGTTCTTC.

Here the CDR3 reads CASSQSGPPAFF. The CDR3 DNA reads TGCGCCAGCAGCCAAAGCGGTCCCCCCGCTTTCTTT. The chain uses TRBV4-3 and TRBJ1-1; D gene uncertain. Germline CDR1 reads LGHNA; CDR2 reads YSLEER. The CDR3 spans 12 residues. The germline V and J ends were trimmed by 2 bases and 11 bases, with 12 bases remaining between them.

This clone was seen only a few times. The CDR3 sequence is CASGCGTNEKLFF. CDR3 coding DNA: TGTGCCAGCGGGTGCGGCACTAATGAAAAACTGTTTTTT. The V and J genes are TRBV6-5 and TRBJ1-4; D call uncertain. The CDR3 sequence is 13 residues long. Germline-derived CDR1 and CDR2 are MNHEY and SVGAGI. Trimming pared 8 bases from V and 2 bases from J, leaving 9 bases between.

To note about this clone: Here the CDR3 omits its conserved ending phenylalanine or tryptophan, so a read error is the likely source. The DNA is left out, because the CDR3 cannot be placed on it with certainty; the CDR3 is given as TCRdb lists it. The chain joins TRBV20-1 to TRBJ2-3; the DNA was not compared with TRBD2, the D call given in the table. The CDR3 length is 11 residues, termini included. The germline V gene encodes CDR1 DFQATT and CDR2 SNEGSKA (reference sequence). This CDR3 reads CSARDLVRLAS.